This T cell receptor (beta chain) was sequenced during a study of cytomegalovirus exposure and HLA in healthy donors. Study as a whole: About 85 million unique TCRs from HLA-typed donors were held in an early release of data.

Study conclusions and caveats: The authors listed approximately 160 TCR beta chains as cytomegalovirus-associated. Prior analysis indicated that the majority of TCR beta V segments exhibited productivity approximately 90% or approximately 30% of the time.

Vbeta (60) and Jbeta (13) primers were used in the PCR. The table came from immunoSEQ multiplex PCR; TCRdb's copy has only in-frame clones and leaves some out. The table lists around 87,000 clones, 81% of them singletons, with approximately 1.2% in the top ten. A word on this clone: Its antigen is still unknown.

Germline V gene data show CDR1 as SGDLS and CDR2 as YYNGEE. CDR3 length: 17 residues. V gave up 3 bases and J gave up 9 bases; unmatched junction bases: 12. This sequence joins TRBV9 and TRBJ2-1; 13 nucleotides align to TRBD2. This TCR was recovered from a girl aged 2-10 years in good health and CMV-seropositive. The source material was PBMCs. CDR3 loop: CASSANFEGLAGSEQFF. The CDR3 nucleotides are TGTGCCAGCAGCGCCAACTTTGAGGGACTAGCGGGATCTGAGCAGTTCTTC. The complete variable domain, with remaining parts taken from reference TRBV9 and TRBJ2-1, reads DSGVTQTPKHLITATGQRVTLRCSPRSGDLSVYWYQQSLDQGLQFLIQYYNGEERAKGNILERFSAQQFPDLHSELNLSSLELGDSALYFCASSANFEGLAGSEQFFGPGTRLTVL.